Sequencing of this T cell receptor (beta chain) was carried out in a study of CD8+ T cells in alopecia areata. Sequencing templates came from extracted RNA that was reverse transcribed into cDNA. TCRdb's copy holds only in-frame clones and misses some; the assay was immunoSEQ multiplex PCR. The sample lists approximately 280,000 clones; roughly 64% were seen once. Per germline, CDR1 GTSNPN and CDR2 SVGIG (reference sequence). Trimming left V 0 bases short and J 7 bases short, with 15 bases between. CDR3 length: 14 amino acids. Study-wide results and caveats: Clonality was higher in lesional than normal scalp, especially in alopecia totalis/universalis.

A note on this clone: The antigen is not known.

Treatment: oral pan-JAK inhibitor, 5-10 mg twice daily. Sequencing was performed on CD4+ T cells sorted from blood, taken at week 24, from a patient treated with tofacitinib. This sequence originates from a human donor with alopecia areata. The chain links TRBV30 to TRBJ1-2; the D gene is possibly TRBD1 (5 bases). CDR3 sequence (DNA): TGTGCCTGGAGTGTACTGCGGGGCCGGGGTGGCTACACCTTC. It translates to CAWSVLRGRGGYTF.